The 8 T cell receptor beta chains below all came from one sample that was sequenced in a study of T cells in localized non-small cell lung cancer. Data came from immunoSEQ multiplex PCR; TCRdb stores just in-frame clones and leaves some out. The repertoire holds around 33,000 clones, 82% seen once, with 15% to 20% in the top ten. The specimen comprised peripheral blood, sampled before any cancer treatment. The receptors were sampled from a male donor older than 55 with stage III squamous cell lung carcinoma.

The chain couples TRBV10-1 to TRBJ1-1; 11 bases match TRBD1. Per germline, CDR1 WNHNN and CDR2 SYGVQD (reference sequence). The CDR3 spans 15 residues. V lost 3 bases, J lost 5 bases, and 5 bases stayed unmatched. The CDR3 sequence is CASSERTGGGTEAFF. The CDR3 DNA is TGCGCCAGCAGTGAACGGACAGGGGGCGGTACTGAAGCTTTCTTT.

This chain's CDR3 is CASSYSGRADGYTF. As DNA, the CDR3 is TGTGCCAGCAGTTACTCCGGCAGGGCTGACGGCTACACCTTC. The V and J genes are TRBV6-5 and TRBJ1-2; a possible D gene is TRBD1 (5 bases). Germline V lookup: CDR1 MNHEY, CDR2 SVGAGI. This CDR3 spans 14 amino acids. V was shortened by 0 bases and J by 8 bases, with 13 bases between the two germline ends.

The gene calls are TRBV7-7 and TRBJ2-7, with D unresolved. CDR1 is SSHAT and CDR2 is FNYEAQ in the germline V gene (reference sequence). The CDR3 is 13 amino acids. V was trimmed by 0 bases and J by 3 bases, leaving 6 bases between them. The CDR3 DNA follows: TGTGCCAGCAGCTTAGCGAAGGACTACGAGCAGTACTTC. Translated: CASSLAKDYEQYF.

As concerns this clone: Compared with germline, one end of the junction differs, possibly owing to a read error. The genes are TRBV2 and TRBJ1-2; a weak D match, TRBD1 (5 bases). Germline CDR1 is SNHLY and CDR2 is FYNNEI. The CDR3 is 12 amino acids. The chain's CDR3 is CASNEGTYGYTF. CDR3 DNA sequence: TGTGCCAGCAATGAAGGGACCTATGGCTACACCTTC.

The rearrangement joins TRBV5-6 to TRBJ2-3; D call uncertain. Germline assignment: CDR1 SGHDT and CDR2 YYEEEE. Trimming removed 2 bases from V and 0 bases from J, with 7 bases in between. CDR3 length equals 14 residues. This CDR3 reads CASSFTSSTDTQYF. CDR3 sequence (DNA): TGTGCCAGCAGCTTTACATCTAGCACAGATACGCAGTATTTT.

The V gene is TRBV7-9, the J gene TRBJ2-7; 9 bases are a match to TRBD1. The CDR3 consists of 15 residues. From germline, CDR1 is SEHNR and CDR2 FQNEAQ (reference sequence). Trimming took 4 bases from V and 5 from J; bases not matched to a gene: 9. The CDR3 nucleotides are TGTGCCAGCAGCTGGGACAGGGAAATCGGGGACGAGCAGTACTTC. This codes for CASSWDREIGDEQYF.

The CDR3 protein is CASSSTYQGNTEAFF. The CDR3 nucleotides read TGTGCCAGCAGCTCAACTTATCAGGGTAACACTGAAGCTTTCTTT. V and J are TRBV7-2 and TRBJ1-1; possibly TRBD1 for D (5 bases). Trimming took off 4 bases at V and 2 bases at J, with 14 bases between the two ends. Germline CDR1 SGHTA, CDR2 FQGNSA. The CDR3 runs 15 residues.

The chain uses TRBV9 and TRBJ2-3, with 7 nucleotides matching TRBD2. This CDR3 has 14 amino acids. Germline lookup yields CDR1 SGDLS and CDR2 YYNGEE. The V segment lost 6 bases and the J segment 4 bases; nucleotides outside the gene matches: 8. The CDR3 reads CASNVGGRADTQYF. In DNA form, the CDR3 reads TGTGCCAGCAACGTGGGAGGGCGGGCAGATACGCAGTATTTT. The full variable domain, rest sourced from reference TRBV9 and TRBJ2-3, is DSGVTQTPKHLITATGQRVTLRCSPRSGDLSVYWYQQSLDQGLQFLIQYYNGEERAKGNILERFSAQQFPDLHSELNLSSLELGDSALYFCASNVGGRADTQYFGPGTRLTVL.